The 28 T cell receptor beta chains in this list originate from one sample, sequenced in a study of molecular identifiers for immune sequencing clone quantification (dated by TCRdb to about 2018). The library was produced with PCR. The sample was run on a NextSeq 500. Using fastp trimming at Q25 and MiXCR clonotype assembly, TCRdb reanalyzed the public sequencing data and kept in-frame beta chains. Identical CDR3 proteins give one entry, which carries the most common genes and DNA. Recorded for this sample are approximately 550,000 distinct CDR3 sequences; about 25% of them occurred a single time. The ten most abundant clones make up over 0.6% of the sample. Material for sequencing was naive CD8+ T cells from blood, with Jurkat cell RNA spiked in. The cell subset or site label of this sample denotes: FACS-sorted CD8+CD4-CCR7+CD45RA+ naive T cells. These receptors were collected from a human donor in good health. Some libraries in this study had Jurkat cell RNA spiked in.

This clonotype was detected ten times or more. The gene calls are TRBV27 and TRBJ2-7; tentative D call: TRBD2 (7 bases). Looked up from germline, CDR1 is MNHEY and CDR2 is SMNVEV (reference sequence). This CDR3 contains 14 residues. The V end was cut by 6 bases, the J end by 6 bases, with 18 bases between. The DNA of the CDR3 is TGTGCCAGCAGCCATAGGGGGGAGGGGTTCGAGCAGTACTTC. Residues: CASSHRGEGFEQYF.

CDR3 nucleotide sequence: TGTGCCAGCAGTTCTCCGGAGGGAGGCGGCTACACCTTC. Its translation is CASSSPEGGGYTF. The chain employs TRBV7-9 and TRBJ1-2; no definite D call. The V gene's germline CDR1 is SEHNR and CDR2 FQNEAQ (reference sequence). This CDR3 has 13 amino acids. Between the trimmed V and J ends, which lost 6 bases and 8 bases, there was a span of 16 bases.

In its sample, this clonotype was seen a few times. V is TRBV10-3 and J is TRBJ1-5; weak D call: TRBD1 (5 bases). The CDR3 has 14 residues. V lost 11 bases and J lost 5, with 19 bases in between. In germline, CDR1 is ENHRY, CDR2 SYGVKD. Here the CDR3 DNA reads TGTGCCTCCAGGGATCAATTAGCAGATCAGCCCCAGCATTTT. This translates into CASRDQLADQPQHF.

A remark on this clonotype: This could be a read error, since a much larger clone is one nucleotide away. The chain recombines TRBV20-1 with TRBJ2-7; no definite D call. This CDR3 has 14 residues. Germline V gene data show CDR1 as DFQATT and CDR2 as SNEGSKA (reference sequence). The CDR3 DNA is TGCAGTGCTAGAGTACGGGTCCAGGCCTACGGGCAGTACTTC. Its translation is CSARVRVQAYGQYF.

This clonotype was found many times. The J gene is TRBJ2-2, the V gene TRBV24-1; a possible D gene is TRBD2 (6 bases). Germline assignment: CDR1 KGHDR and CDR2 SFDVKD. V was trimmed by 7 bases and J by 5 bases, leaving 10 bases between them. The CDR3 sequence is 13 residues long. CDR3: CATRPGRTGELFF. CDR3 nucleotide sequence: TGTGCCACCAGGCCAGGGAGGACCGGGGAGCTGTTTTTT.

This sequence joins TRBV9 and TRBJ1-4, with 8 bases fitting TRBD1. Per the germline V gene, CDR1 is SGDLS and CDR2 is YYNGEE. The CDR3 length is 16 residues. The V and J ends lost 4 bases and 7 bases, in that order; junction bases with no gene match: 12. The CDR3 DNA reads TGTGCCAGCAGCCCCACAGACAGGGGCGTTGGTGAAAAACTGTTTTTT. As protein: CASSPTDRGVGEKLFF.

For this clonotype: Possible read error: a much larger clone is one base away. The chain joins TRBV28 to TRBJ2-3; perhaps D is TRBD1 or TRBD2 (6 bases each). Trimming removed 4 bases from V and 8 bases from J, with 22 bases in between. CDR1 and CDR2 (germline): MDHEN, SYDVKM. This CDR3 comprises 16 residues. Written as DNA, the CDR3 is TGTGCCAGCAGTTCTTGGAGGGGGGAGCAGATAGGTACGCAGTATTTT. Translating gives CASSSWRGEQIGTQYF.

Comments on this clonotype: This may stem from a read error, because a much larger clone lies one nucleotide away. The chain joins TRBV2 to TRBJ2-3; D is ambiguous. Trimming cost V 2 bases and J 0 bases, with 12 bases left between them. This CDR3 comprises 16 residues. Germline CDR1 reads SNHLY; CDR2 reads FYNNEI. Here the CDR3 reads CASSESRGPSTDTQYF. Written as DNA, the CDR3 is TGTGCCAGCAGTGAAAGTAGAGGACCTAGCACAGATACGCAGTATTTT.

Remarks on this clonotype: An end of the junction differs from the germline gene, which may be a read error. This chain uses TRBV5-3 with TRBJ1-5; no reliable D call. TRBV5-3 is an ORF; its function is uncertain. This CDR3 is 14 amino acids long. The DNA of the CDR3 is TGTGCCAGCAGCGCGGGGTTAGGCAATCCGCCCCAGCATTTT. It specifies CASSAGLGNPPQHF.

Details on this clonotype: The junction differs from germline at one of its ends, possibly a read error. The gene calls are TRBV9 and TRBJ1-3; D is ambiguous. The CDR3 is made up of 12 amino acids. The germline V gene has CDR1 SGDLS and CDR2 YYNGEE. Here the CDR3 DNA reads TGTGCCAGCAGCGGGTCCGAAGACACCATATGTTTT. It translates to CASSGSEDTICF.

This clonotype was detected many times. This sequence joins TRBV6-2 or TRBV6-3 and TRBJ2-7; unclear D gene. From germline, CDR1 is MNHEY and CDR2 SVGEGT. Trimming pared 6 bases from V and 6 bases from J, leaving 9 bases between. This CDR3 spans 11 amino acids. This CDR3 reads CASSANGEQYF. DNA for the CDR3: TGTGCCAGCAGCGCTAATGGCGAGCAGTACTTC.

This clonotype was recorded a few times. The chain recombines TRBV2 with TRBJ1-1; D not certain. CDR3 length equals 15 residues. The germline CDR1 and CDR2 sequences are SNHLY and FYNNEI. The germline V and J ends were trimmed by 0 bases and 2 bases, with 10 bases remaining between them. The CDR3 DNA reads TGTGCCAGCAGTGAAGCCTCATACCGCAACACTGAAGCTTTCTTT. It codes for CASSEASYRNTEAFF.

This clonotype was recorded at least ten times. The chain is built from TRBV14 and TRBJ1-6; tentatively, D is TRBD1 (6 bases). This CDR3 has 16 amino acids. CDR1 and CDR2 from the germline V gene are SGHDN and FVKESK. V gave up 4 bases and J gave up 0 bases, with 10 bases separating them. Here the CDR3 reads CASSLKDSSYNSPLHF. CDR3 nucleotide sequence: TGTGCCAGCAGCCTGAAGGACAGCTCCTATAATTCACCCCTCCACTTT.

V and J are TRBV4-3 and TRBJ2-3, with D perhaps matching TRBD2 (6 bases). Germline-derived CDR1 and CDR2 are LGHNA and YSLEER. V was shortened by 3 bases and J by 7 bases, with 17 bases between the two germline ends. CDR3 length equals 15 residues. The CDR3: CASSQASEILNTQYF. The DNA for the CDR3 is TGCGCCAGCAGCCAGGCTAGCGAGATTTTGAATACGCAGTATTTT.

In this sample, this clonotype turned up a few times. This chain joins TRBV7-9 and TRBJ1-4; TRBD1 aligns across 7 bases. The CDR3 totals 16 residues. Per germline, CDR1 SEHNR and CDR2 FQNEAQ (reference sequence). V dropped 3 bases and J dropped 0; count of bases not matched to a gene: 4. Written as DNA, the CDR3 is TGTGCCAGCAGCTTGAATACAGGGGCAACTAATGAAAAACTGTTTTTT. Translation: CASSLNTGATNEKLFF. Combining the CDR3 with reference TRBV7-9 and TRBJ1-4 gives the whole variable domain DTGVSQNPRHKITKRGQNVTFRCDPISEHNRLYWYRQTLGQGPEFLTYFQNEAQLEKSRLLSDRFSAERPKGSFSTLEIQRTEQGDSAMYLCASSLNTGATNEKLFFGSGTQLSVL.

The chain employs TRBV20-1 and TRBJ2-7; perhaps TRBD1 as D (5 bases). This CDR3 has 16 amino acids. Trimming cost V 0 bases and J 2 bases, with 17 bases left between them. CDR1 is DFQATT and CDR2 is SNEGSKA in the germline V gene (reference sequence). This CDR3 reads CSARDFTGSLPYEQYF. Here the CDR3 DNA reads TGCAGTGCTAGAGATTTTACAGGAAGTTTACCCTACGAGCAGTACTTC.

The rearrangement uses TRBV20-1 and TRBJ1-2; no clear D gene. In germline, CDR1 is DFQATT, CDR2 SNEGSKA (reference sequence). V lost 2 bases and J 2 bases, leaving 6 bases between the germline ends. This CDR3 comprises 12 residues. CDR3 bases: TGCAGTGCTAGACCAGACAACTATGGCTACACCTTC. This translates into CSARPDNYGYTF.

The CDR3: CSARHFIMNTEAFF. CDR3 sequence (DNA): TGCAGTGCTAGACATTTCATTATGAACACTGAAGCTTTCTTT. The chain carries TRBV20-1 and TRBJ1-1; D gene uncertain. V was trimmed by 2 bases and J by 0 bases, leaving 10 bases between them. Germline CDR1 is DFQATT and CDR2 is SNEGSKA (reference sequence). The CDR3 runs to 14 residues.

Many counts were recorded for this clonotype. The J gene is TRBJ2-3, the V gene TRBV20-1, with TRBD2 identical over 8 bases. Germline values: CDR1 DFQATT, CDR2 SNEGSKA (reference sequence). With V trimmed by 5 bases and J by 3 bases, 10 bases remained unmatched. The CDR3 has 15 residues. The CDR3 bases are TGCAGTGCTCCCAGTGGTAGCGGGGTGACAGATACGCAGTATTTT. It codes for CSAPSGSGVTDTQYF.

This clonotype was counted a few times. The chain joins TRBV5-1 to TRBJ2-3; D is possibly TRBD2 (6 bases). CDR1 is SGHRS and CDR2 is YFSETQ in the germline V gene. The CDR3 contains 16 residues. V lost 2 bases, J lost 0 bases, and 13 bases lay in between. Here the CDR3 DNA reads TGCGCCAGCAGCTTCGGGACTCTCTCTAGCACAGATACGCAGTATTTT. Its translation is CASSFGTLSSTDTQYF.

This clonotype was seen a handful of times. The chain links TRBV30 to TRBJ2-7, with TRBD2 matching 7 bases. CDR1 and CDR2 from the germline V gene are GTSNPN and SVGIG (reference sequence). The V segment lost 1 base and the J segment 4 bases; nucleotides outside the gene matches: 7. The CDR3 totals 14 residues. DNA of the CDR3: TGTGCCTGGAGTGATTTCGGGCGGGAGTACGAGCAGTACTTC. Protein sequence: CAWSDFGREYEQYF.

There are many counts of this clonotype. This chain links TRBV5-6 with TRBJ2-2, with 9 bases that match TRBD1. The CDR3 runs 18 residues. J was trimmed by 1 base and V by 5 bases; bases with no gene match: 12. The germline gives CDR1 SGHDT, CDR2 YYEEEE. The CDR3 reads CASRQGARFGLNTGELFF. CDR3 coding DNA: TGTGCCAGCAGACAGGGGGCGCGATTCGGTTTGAACACCGGGGAGCTGTTTTTT.

This clonotype has a single count. The CDR3, as DNA: TGTGCCAGCCGCCTAGCCGAGGACAGCTCCTACGAGCAGTACTTC. Its protein product is CASRLAEDSSYEQYF. The chain has TRBV7-6 and TRBJ2-7; perhaps TRBD1 as D (6 bases). The V end lost 8 bases, the J end lost 0 bases, and 17 bases lay between the germline ends. Germline CDR1 is SGHVS and CDR2 is FNYEAQ. The CDR3 has 15 amino acids.

This clonotype has more than one count but fewer than ten. V is TRBV6-2 or TRBV6-3 and J is TRBJ2-7; no reliable D call. Between the trimmed V and J ends, which lost 5 bases and 0 bases, there was a span of 14 bases. Germline CDR1 reads MNHEY; CDR2 reads SVGEGT. CDR3 length: 15 amino acids. CDR3 sequence reads: CASSTHEDPSYEQYF. For the CDR3, the DNA is TGTGCCAGCAGTACCCACGAGGACCCCTCCTACGAGCAGTACTTC.

This clonotype was detected only a few times. The J gene is TRBJ2-6, the V gene TRBV19; tentatively, D is TRBD1 (5 bases). The CDR3 totals 15 residues. V gave up 1 base and J gave up 2 bases, with 6 bases separating them. Per germline, CDR1 LNHDA and CDR2 SQIVND (reference sequence). CDR3: CASSIATAGANVLTF. The CDR3 DNA is TGTGCCAGTAGTATAGCGACAGCTGGGGCCAACGTCCTGACTTTC.

This clonotype was seen more than once but under ten times. The chain recombines TRBV2 with TRBJ1-1; D gene unclear. From germline, CDR1 is SNHLY and CDR2 FYNNEI. Trimming pared 4 bases from V and 7 bases from J, leaving 7 bases between. CDR3 length: 11 amino acids. CDR3 loop: CASSAGIEAFF. The CDR3 DNA follows: TGTGCCAGCAGTGCCGGCATTGAAGCTTTCTTT.

The genes are TRBV27 and TRBJ1-2; TRBD1 is a possible D gene (6 bases). The germline V gene encodes CDR1 MNHEY and CDR2 SMNVEV (reference sequence). The CDR3 totals 15 residues. V was trimmed by 5 bases and J by 8 bases, leaving 21 bases between them. The DNA for the CDR3 is TGTGCCAGCAGTCTGCTACGAGGGGGTTCTGGAGGCTACACCTTC. This sequence encodes CASSLLRGGSGGYTF.

Note on this clonotype: This sequence may be a read error, since a much larger clone differs from it by one base. This chain links TRBV20-1 with TRBJ1-6; the match to TRBD1 covers 10 bases. The CDR3 is 14 residues long. Germline V CDR1 and CDR2: DFQATT, SNEGSKA (reference sequence). CDR3 in amino acids: CSASDRGDNTPLHF. CDR3 DNA sequence: TGCAGTGCTTCGGACAGGGGGGATAATACACCCCTCCACTTT.